These T cell receptor beta chains were read from a single sample in a study of blood T cell repertoires in COVID-19. Using immunoSEQ multiplex PCR, the repertoire was profiled, and TCRdb retains in-frame clones only, with some absent. This sample has approximately 340,000 clones, with roughly 87% found just once. The sequenced sample was peripheral blood. All receptors derive from a young man with COVID-19, enrolled during active disease. Each CDR3 is given with its conserved first and last residue. The D gene is left open where the match is weak. Some rows mark clone size as missing; the rest say once, few, many or name a class of expanded clone.

NA,TRBV11-3,TRBJ2-1,NA,TGTGCCAGCACGACTACAGGGTCGACTGAGCAGTTCTTC,CASTTTGSTEQFF
NA,TRBV7-2,TRBJ1-2,NA,TGTGCCAGCAGCTCGCTAGGCAGAAACAAAACCTCTAACTATGGCTACACCTTC,CASSSLGRNKTSNYGYTF
NA,TRBV10-3,TRBJ2-5,TRBD2,TGTGCCATCAGTGCCCTAGCGGGGGGGCTAGAGACCCAGTACTTC,CAISALAGGLETQYF
NA,TRBV5-4,TRBJ2-3,TRBD2,TGTGCCAGTAACCCGGGACTAGCGGGGGGGCGAGGGCAGTATTTT,CASNPGLAGGRGQYF
once,TRBV6-6,TRBJ1-4,TRBD1,TGTGCCAGCAGTTACGGGACAGTTAATGAAAAACTGTTTTTT,CASSYGTVNEKLFF
NA,TRBV28,TRBJ1-4,NA,TGTGCCAGCAACAGAAGCGGTGAAAAACTGTTTTTT,CASNRSGEKLFF
NA,TRBV9,TRBJ1-3,NA,TGTGCCAGCAGCGTAGGGGGCAGTGAAAACACCATATATTTT,CASSVGGSENTIYF
NA,TRBV24-1,TRBJ2-1,TRBD2,TGTGCCACCAGTGATGGCGGGGGGGCTTCGGTTGAGCAGTTCTTC,CATSDGGGASVEQFF
NA,TRBV4-3,TRBJ2-7,TRBD1,TGCGCCAGCAGCCAATCCGCCGGGACAGGGGTCTACGAGCAGTACTTC,CASSQSAGTGVYEQYF
NA,TRBV9,TRBJ1-5,TRBD1,TGTGCCAGCAGCCCCCGGGACAGCCCCCCACAGCCCCAGCATTTT,CASSPRDSPPQPQHF
once,TRBV18,TRBJ2-5,NA,TGTGCCAGCTCACCAGGACAGCAAGAGACCCAGTACTTC,CASSPGQQETQYF
NA,TRBV2,TRBJ2-3,TRBD2,TGTGCCAGCAGAAAAAGGGCTAGCGGGGGGGCAGATACGCAGTATTTT,CASRKRASGGADTQYF
once,TRBV7-2,TRBJ2-3,TRBD2,TGTGCCAGCAGCTTAATGGGCGGTACAAGCGGGGCGAGCACAGATACGCAGTATTTT,CASSLMGGTSGASTDTQYF
NA,TRBV5-4,TRBJ1-6,NA,TGTGCCAGCAGCTTGTCCGCAGGGGATCAATCACCCCTCCACTTT,CASSLSAGDQSPLHF
NA,TRBV9,TRBJ2-7,NA,TGTGCCAGCAGCGACGGTGGGACACGGGCCGAGCAGTACTTC,CASSDGGTRAEQYF
NA,TRBV14,TRBJ2-1,TRBD2,TGTGCCAGCAGCCGGACTAGCGGGGGTAGGTCCTACAATGAGCAGTTCTTC,CASSRTSGGRSYNEQFF
once,TRBV9,TRBJ2-5,TRBD1,TGTGCCAGCAGCGCAAGGGGACAGGGCGGTTCAGAGACCCAGTACTTC,CASSARGQGGSETQYF
NA,TRBV27,TRBJ2-1,TRBD1,TGTGCCAGCCGGACAGGTTTACAAGACCTCAATGAGCAGTTCTTC,CASRTGLQDLNEQFF
NA,TRBV7-2,TRBJ1-4,TRBD1,TGTGCCAGCAGCTTGGGACAGGGTGTCGGGAGGGAAAAACTGTTTTTT,CASSLGQGVGREKLFF
few,TRBV6-5,TRBJ2-7,NA,TGTGCCAGCAGTTACTCTCGGTCCCCCTACGAGCAGTACTTC,CASSYSRSPYEQYF
NA,TRBV7-3,TRBJ1-1,TRBD1,TGTGCCAGCAGCTTAGACAGGGGATCTGAAGCTTTCTTT,CASSLDRGSEAFF
NA,TRBV15,TRBJ2-2,NA,TGTGCCACCAGCAGAGGTTCAGTTAACACCGGGGAGCTGTTTTTT,CATSRGSVNTGELFF
once,TRBV7-2,TRBJ1-5,NA,TGTGCCAGCAGCTTCGTGCAGGGATTAGGCAATCAGCCCCAGCATTTT,CASSFVQGLGNQPQHF
NA,TRBV12-3/TRBV12-4,TRBJ1-2,NA,TGTGCCAGCAGTTTTGGGGGGAATGGAGGCTACACCTTC,CASSFGGNGGYTF
NA,TRBV2,TRBJ1-5,NA,TGTGCCAGCAGTGAACGCCGAGATCAGCCCCAGCATTTT,CASSERRDQPQHF
NA,TRBV24-1,TRBJ2-3,NA,TGTGCCACCGAGAGCAGCACAGATACGCAGTATTTT,CATESSTDTQYF
few,TRBV6-6,TRBJ1-2,NA,TGTGCCAGCAGTTATGGTACCCTACACTATGGCTACACCTTC,CASSYGTLHYGYTF
NA,TRBV19,TRBJ1-2,TRBD1,TGTGCCAGTACGGGAGGGGGCGCCGAAGGGTATGGCTACACCTTC,CASTGGGAEGYGYTF
NA,TRBV5-1,TRBJ1-1,TRBD1,TGCGCCAGCAGCAAATCGGGACAGCACACTGAAGCTTTCTTT,CASSKSGQHTEAFF
NA,TRBV27,TRBJ1-6,TRBD1,TGTGCCAGCAGTAACAGGGGAAATAATTCACCCCTCCACTTT,CASSNRGNNSPLHF
NA,TRBV6-5,TRBJ2-5,NA,TGTGCCAGCAGTTACTCGACTCGAAAACGGGCCCAGTACTTC,CASSYSTRKRAQYF
once,TRBV11-2,TRBJ2-3,NA,TGTGCCAGCAGCTTAGTAGGGGGAGGGCTGTATACGCAGTATTTT,CASSLVGGGLYTQYF
NA,TRBV5-1,TRBJ2-2,NA,TGCGCCAGCAGCTTGCGACAGGACGTCGGGGAGCTGTTTTTT,CASSLRQDVGELFF
NA,TRBV5-6,TRBJ1-1,TRBD1,TGTGCCAGCAGTTCTATTGCGGGACAGGGGCCCATAGAAGCTTTCTTT,CASSSIAGQGPIEAFF
many,TRBV7-9,TRBJ1-5,NA,TGTGCCAGCAGCTCAAACTCACCCAATCAGCCCCAGCATTTT,CASSSNSPNQPQHF
NA,TRBV5-1,TRBJ2-3,TRBD1,TGCGCCAGCAGCTTGACCGCTTATGGACAGGACGCAGATACGCAGTATTTT,CASSLTAYGQDADTQYF
few,TRBV11-1,TRBJ1-3,NA,TGTGCCAGCAGCACTGACAGGATCTCTGGAAACACCATATATTTT,CASSTDRISGNTIYF
NA,TRBV24-1,TRBJ2-2,TRBD1,TGTGCCACAAAGGGACAGGGGAGCACCGGGGAGCTGTTTTTT,CATKGQGSTGELFF
NA,TRBV10-3,TRBJ2-7,TRBD1,TGTGCCATCCAGGGGGCTAGAGAGCAGTACTTC,CAIQGAREQYF
NA,TRBV6-6,TRBJ2-7,TRBD2,TGTGCCAGCTCTGGGACTAGCGGGAACTACGAGCAGTACTTC,CASSGTSGNYEQYF
NA,TRBV10-3,TRBJ1-5,NA,TGTGCCATCAGTCGCGATCAACTCCAGCCCCAGCATTTT,CAISRDQLQPQHF
NA,TRBV6-6,TRBJ2-3,TRBD1,TGTGCCAGCAGTCCTGGGACAGGGGGCCCAGGCACAGATACGCAGTATTTT,CASSPGTGGPGTDTQYF
NA,TRBV3-1/TRBV3-2,TRBJ2-7,TRBD2,TGTGCCAGCAGCCTATGGACTAGCTCCTACGAGCAGTACTTC,CASSLWTSSYEQYF
NA,TRBV6-5,TRBJ2-1,TRBD2,TGTGCCAGCAGTTCGGGACTAGCGGGAGGGGACAATGAGCAGTTCTTC,CASSSGLAGGDNEQFF
NA,TRBV4-3,TRBJ2-3,NA,TGCGCCAGCAGCCAAGAGCGAGGCTTTACGCAGTATTTT,CASSQERGFTQYF
few,TRBV6-1,TRBJ1-3,NA,TGTGCCAGCAGTGAGAGGGAGGAATTTCGACCCCCTCAGTTT,CASSEREEFRPPQF
many,TRBV7-9,TRBJ1-2,NA,TGTGCCAGCAGCGAGCTTGCAGGGGTAGGGGACTATGGCTACACCTTC,CASSELAGVGDYGYTF
NA,TRBV6-2/TRBV6-3,TRBJ2-7,TRBD1,TGTGCCAGCAGTTACAGGGGGCCTCGCTGGGACGAGCAGTACTTC,CASSYRGPRWDEQYF
NA,TRBV7-9,TRBJ1-1,NA,TGTGCCAGCAGCTTAGGGGAGGTCACTGAAGCTTTCTTT,CASSLGEVTEAFF
NA,TRBV5-1,TRBJ2-3,TRBD1,TGCGCCAGCAGCTCCACAGGGGGTCCCACAGATACGCAGTATTTT,CASSSTGGPTDTQYF
NA,TRBV4-1,TRBJ2-7,TRBD1,TGCGCCAGCAGCCTGGGACAGGGTTCCTCCTACGAGCAGTACTTC,CASSLGQGSSYEQYF